Below are 18 T cell receptor beta chains sequenced from a single sample in a study of cytomegalovirus exposure and HLA in healthy donors. This table comes from immunoSEQ multiplex PCR, and its TCRdb copy is limited to in-frame clones, with some not included. The data contain roughly 150,000 clones, about 82% of them singletons. Sequencing was performed on PBMCs. Every receptor here comes from a man between 25 and 39 years old in good health and CMV-seropositive.

The CDR3 DNA is TGTGCCAGCAGTGAAGCTGGGCAGGGCTACGAGCAGTACTTC. It encodes CASSEAGQGYEQYF. The rearrangement joins TRBV6-1 to TRBJ2-7, with D perhaps TRBD1 (5 bases). The CDR3 loop spans 14 amino acids. Trimming pared 0 bases from V and 3 bases from J, leaving 9 bases between. Per germline, CDR1 MNHNS and CDR2 SASEGT.

The CDR3 loop is CASSSGQPYGGAFF. The CDR3 DNA sequence: TGTGCCAGCAGTTCAGGACAGCCTTATGGAGGAGCTTTCTTT. The genes are TRBV27 and TRBJ1-1, with D possibly TRBD1 on 6 matching bases. CDR1 and CDR2 (germline): MNHEY, SMNVEV (reference sequence). There are 14 residues in the CDR3. Trimming pared 4 bases from V and 10 bases from J, leaving 19 bases between.

V usage is TRBV4-1 and J usage is TRBJ1-5, with D perhaps matching TRBD1 (5 bases). Germline V gives CDR1 MGHRA, CDR2 YSYEKL. V shed 0 bases and J shed 0 bases, with 15 bases lying between them. The length of the CDR3 is 18 residues. DNA for the CDR3: TGCGCCAGCAGCCAAGAACAGGACGGCCTATATAGCAATCAGCCCCAGCATTTT. As protein: CASSQEQDGLYSNQPQHF.

This clone was seen just once. The chain recombines TRBV15 with TRBJ1-1; no clear D. The CDR3 is made up of 13 amino acids. V was trimmed by 6 bases and J by 1 base, leaving 9 bases between them. Per germline, CDR1 LNHNV and CDR2 YYDKDF (reference sequence). The CDR3 is CATSSEPNTEAFF. In DNA form, the CDR3 reads TGTGCCACCAGTAGCGAACCGAACACTGAAGCTTTCTTT.

This clone was counted only a few times. This chain joins TRBV7-9 and TRBJ1-5; no reliable D call. V gave up 5 bases and J gave up 0 bases, with 8 bases separating them. Germline V lookup: CDR1 SEHNR, CDR2 FQNEAQ (reference sequence). The CDR3 sequence is 14 residues long. CDR3 DNA: TGTGCCAGCAGCGGAGGCGGTAGCAATCAGCCCCAGCATTTT. As protein: CASSGGGSNQPQHF.

The rearrangement joins TRBV5-1 to TRBJ1-4; tentatively, D is TRBD1 (5 bases). The CDR3 runs 15 residues. CDR1 and CDR2 (germline): SGHRS, YFSETQ. V lost 7 bases to trimming and J lost 6 bases, with 19 bases between them. The CDR3 DNA is TGCGCCAGCCGAAACCAGGGTTCGGGTCATGAAAAACTGTTTTTT. Translating it yields CASRNQGSGHEKLFF.

The chain combines TRBV7-9 with TRBJ1-4; 9 bases are a match to TRBD1. This CDR3 comprises 16 residues. Trimming took 4 bases from V and 2 from J; bases not matched to a gene: 5. Per the germline V gene, CDR1 is SEHNR and CDR2 is FQNEAQ (reference sequence). The CDR3, as DNA: TGTGCCAGCAGCTCGATACAGGGGGCGACTAATGAAAAACTGTTTTTT. Translation gives CASSSIQGATNEKLFF.

V usage is TRBV5-8 and J usage is TRBJ1-4; 8 positions match TRBD1. This CDR3 contains 18 residues. V shed 2 bases, J shed 5 bases, and the junction held 14 bases outside the gene matches. Germline CDR1 and CDR2: SGHTS and YDEGEE. The CDR3 region has the DNA TGTGCCAGCAGCTTCACCGGGACAGGAAACGAAGCGAATGAAAAACTGTTTTTT. Its protein product is CASSFTGTGNEANEKLFF.

The chain couples TRBV7-9 to TRBJ1-2; possible D gene TRBD1, 5 bases. Germline loops: CDR1 SEHNR, CDR2 FQNEAQ (reference sequence). The V end was cut by 5 bases, the J end by 1 base, with 11 bases between. The CDR3 is made up of 14 amino acids. The CDR3 loop is CASSPPGVNYGYTF. The DNA of the CDR3 is TGTGCCAGCAGCCCCCCGGGGGTTAACTATGGCTACACCTTC.

The V and J genes are TRBV6-4 and TRBJ2-5; 11 positions agree with TRBD1. Trimming cost V 5 bases and J 1 base; bases outside gene matches: 3. Germline V gene data show CDR1 as MRHNA and CDR2 as SNTAGT. This CDR3 is built from 15 residues. The CDR3 region is CASSPGTGGQETQYF. CDR3 DNA sequence: TGTGCCAGCAGTCCCGGGACAGGGGGCCAAGAGACCCAGTACTTC.

The rearrangement joins TRBV7-6 to TRBJ1-5; the match to TRBD1 covers 9 bases. Germline assignment: CDR1 SGHVS and CDR2 FNYEAQ. Trimming cost V 1 base and J 3 bases; bases outside gene matches: 4. The CDR3 contains 16 residues. CDR3 sequence (DNA): TGTGCCAGCAGCTTAGGGACAGGGGAGATCAATCAGCCCCAGCATTTT. Translation gives CASSLGTGEINQPQHF. Looking up the rest from reference TRBV7-6 and TRBJ1-5 gives the full variable domain: GAGVSQSPRYKVTKRGQDVALRCDPISGHVSLYWYRQALGQGPEFLTYFNYEAQQDKSGLPNDRFSAERPEGSISTLTIQRTEQRDSAMYRCASSLGTGEINQPQHFGDGTRLSIL.

The chain couples TRBV30 to TRBJ2-4; 8 nucleotides agree with TRBD1. Looked up from germline, CDR1 is GTSNPN and CDR2 is SVGIG (reference sequence). Losses at the gene ends were 1 base for V and 2 bases for J; bases not matched to a gene: 4. The CDR3 consists of 15 residues. CDR3: CAWSGTGKTKNIQYF. The CDR3 DNA sequence: TGTGCCTGGAGTGGGACAGGGAAAACCAAAAACATTCAGTACTTC. Full variable domain (remainder filled in from reference TRBV30 and TRBJ2-4): SQTIHQWPATLVQPVGSPLSLECTVEGTSNPNLYWYRQAAGRGLQLLFYSVGIGQISSEVPQNLSASRPQDRQFILSSKKLLLSDSGFYLCAWSGTGKTKNIQYFGAGTRLSVL.

This clone was seen just once. The CDR3 bases are TGTGCCAGTAGTATGATAGGACAGGTCGTAGCCAAAAACATTCAGTACTTC. It translates to CASSMIGQVVAKNIQYF. This sequence joins TRBV19 and TRBJ2-4; 7 positions match TRBD1. The germline V gene has CDR1 LNHDA and CDR2 SQIVND (reference sequence). The length of the CDR3 is 17 residues. J was trimmed by 0 bases and V by 3 bases; bases with no gene match: 8. The complete variable domain, with remaining parts taken from reference TRBV19 and TRBJ2-4, reads DGGITQSPKYLFRKEGQNVTLSCEQNLNHDAMYWYRQDPGQGLRLIYYSQIVNDFQKGDIAEGYSVSREKKESFPLTVTSAQKNPTAFYLCASSMIGQVVAKNIQYFGAGTRLSVL.

The gene calls are TRBV29-1 and TRBJ2-1, with a weak D call TRBD1 (6 bases). The germline CDR1 and CDR2 sequences are SQVTM and ANQGSEA. Trimming stripped 3 bases from V and 10 bases from J, with 13 bases between. This CDR3 comprises 12 residues. This chain's CDR3 is CSVDHRDREQFF. In DNA form, the CDR3 reads TGCAGCGTTGATCACAGGGATCGGGAGCAGTTCTTC.

V gene TRBV10-2 combines with J gene TRBJ1-6; TRBD1 matches at 7 bases. This CDR3 has 15 residues. Unmatched junction bases numbered 3, after V lost 1 base and J lost 6 bases. CDR1 WSHSY and CDR2 SAAADI come from the germline V gene. CDR3 bases: TGCGCCAGCAGTGAGTGGGGGGACAGTAATTCACCCCTCCACTTT. This sequence encodes CASSEWGDSNSPLHF.

The gene calls are TRBV7-8 and TRBJ2-1, with TRBD1 matching 10 bases. This CDR3 region has 17 residues. V dropped 6 bases and J dropped 4; count of bases not matched to a gene: 12. Germline V CDR1 and CDR2: SGHVS, FQNEAQ. Here the CDR3 DNA reads TGTGCCAGCAGTCCACCGACAGGGGGCGCAGGGTACAATGAGCAGTTCTTC. It specifies CASSPPTGGAGYNEQFF.

This clone was observed a single time. The genes are TRBV6-5 and TRBJ2-7; D gene unclear. The germline V gene encodes CDR1 MNHEY and CDR2 SVGAGI. The CDR3 is made up of 16 amino acids. V was cut by 0 bases and J by 0 bases, with 12 bases left in between. CDR3 protein: CASSYSSGSRSYEQYF. CDR3 DNA: TGTGCCAGCAGTTACTCTTCCGGGTCCCGCTCCTACGAGCAGTACTTC.

This chain joins TRBV5-4 and TRBJ1-2; 12 positions match TRBD1. With V trimmed by 0 bases and J by 7 bases, 10 bases remained unmatched. The CDR3 loop spans 17 amino acids. Germline CDR1 is SGHNT and CDR2 is YYREEE (reference sequence). In DNA, the CDR3 is TGTGCCAGCAGCTTGGCCGGGGGACAGGGGGCGCGAGGTGGCTACACCTTC. Translating it yields CASSLAGGQGARGGYTF.